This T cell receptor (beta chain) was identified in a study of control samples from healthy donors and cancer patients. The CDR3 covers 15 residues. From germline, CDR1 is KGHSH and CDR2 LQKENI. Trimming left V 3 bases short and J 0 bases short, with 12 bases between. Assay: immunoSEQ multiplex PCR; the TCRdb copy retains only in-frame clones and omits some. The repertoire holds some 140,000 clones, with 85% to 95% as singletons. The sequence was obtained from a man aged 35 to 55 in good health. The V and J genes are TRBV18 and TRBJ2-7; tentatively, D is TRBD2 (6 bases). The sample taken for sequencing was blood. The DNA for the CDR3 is TGTGCCAGCTCACCCCCGGGACTCACCTCCTACGAGCAGTACTTC. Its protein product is CASSPPGLTSYEQYF.